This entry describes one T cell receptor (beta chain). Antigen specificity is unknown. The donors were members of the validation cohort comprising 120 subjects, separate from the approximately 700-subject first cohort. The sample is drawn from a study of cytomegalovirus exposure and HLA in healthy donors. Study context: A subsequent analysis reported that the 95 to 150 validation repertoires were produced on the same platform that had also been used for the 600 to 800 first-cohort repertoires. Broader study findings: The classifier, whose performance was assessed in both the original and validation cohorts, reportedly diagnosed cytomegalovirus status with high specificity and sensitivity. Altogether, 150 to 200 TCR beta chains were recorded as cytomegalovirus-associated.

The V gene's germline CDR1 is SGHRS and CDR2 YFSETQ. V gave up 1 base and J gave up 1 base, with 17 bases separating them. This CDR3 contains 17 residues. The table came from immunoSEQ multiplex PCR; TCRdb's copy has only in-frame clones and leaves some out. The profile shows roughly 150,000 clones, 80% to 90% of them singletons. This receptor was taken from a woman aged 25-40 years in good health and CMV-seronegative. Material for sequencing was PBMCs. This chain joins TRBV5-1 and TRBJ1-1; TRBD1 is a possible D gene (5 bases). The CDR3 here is CASSLIYRGGENTEAFF. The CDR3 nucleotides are TGCGCCAGCAGCTTGATTTACCGGGGGGGAGAGAACACTGAAGCTTTCTTT.